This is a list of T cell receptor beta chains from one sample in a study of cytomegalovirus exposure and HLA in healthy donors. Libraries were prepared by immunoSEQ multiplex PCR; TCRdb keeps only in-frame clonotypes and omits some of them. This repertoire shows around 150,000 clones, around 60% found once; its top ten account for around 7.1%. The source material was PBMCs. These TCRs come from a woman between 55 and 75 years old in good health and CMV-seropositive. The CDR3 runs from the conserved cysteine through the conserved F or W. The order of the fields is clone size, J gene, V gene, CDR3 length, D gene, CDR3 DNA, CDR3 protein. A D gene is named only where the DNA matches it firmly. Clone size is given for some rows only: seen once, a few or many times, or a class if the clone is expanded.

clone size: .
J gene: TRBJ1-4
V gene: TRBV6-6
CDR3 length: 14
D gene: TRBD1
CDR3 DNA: TGTGCCAGCAGTTACCAGGGGGGAGATGAAAAACTGTTTTTT
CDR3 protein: CASSYQGGDEKLFF

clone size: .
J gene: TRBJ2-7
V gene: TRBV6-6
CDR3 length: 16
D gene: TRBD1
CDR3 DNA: TGTGCCAGCAGTTCACCCCCGCGGACAGGGGATGCCGAGCAGTACTTC
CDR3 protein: CASSSPPRTGDAEQYF

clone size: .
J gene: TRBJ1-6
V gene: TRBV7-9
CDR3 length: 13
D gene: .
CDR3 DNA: TGTGCCAGCAGCGCGACTAATAATTCACCCCTCCACTTT
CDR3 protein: CASSATNNSPLHF

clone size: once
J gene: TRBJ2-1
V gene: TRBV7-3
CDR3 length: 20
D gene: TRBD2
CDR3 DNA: TGTGCCAGACCCACCCCTACTTGGGATATGGGACTAAGCGATTACAATGAGCAGTTCTTC
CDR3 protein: CARPTPTWDMGLSDYNEQFF

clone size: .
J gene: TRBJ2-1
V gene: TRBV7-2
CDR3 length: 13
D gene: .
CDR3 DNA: TGTGCCAGCAGCTTTTCCGGGTACAATGAGCAGTTCTTC
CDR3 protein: CASSFSGYNEQFF

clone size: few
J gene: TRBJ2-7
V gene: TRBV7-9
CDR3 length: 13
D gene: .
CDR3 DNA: TGTGCCAGCAGCATGGCGGACAGCTACGAGCAGTACTTC
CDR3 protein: CASSMADSYEQYF

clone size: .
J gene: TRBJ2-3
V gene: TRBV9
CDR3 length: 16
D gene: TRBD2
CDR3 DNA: TGTGCCAGCAGCCCTGGGGGGGTTACTAGCACAGATACGCAGTATTTT
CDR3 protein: CASSPGGVTSTDTQYF

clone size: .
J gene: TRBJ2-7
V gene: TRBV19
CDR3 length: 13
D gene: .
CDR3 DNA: TGTGCCAGTAGCGCCACACCAACCTACGAGCAGTACTTC
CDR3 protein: CASSATPTYEQYF

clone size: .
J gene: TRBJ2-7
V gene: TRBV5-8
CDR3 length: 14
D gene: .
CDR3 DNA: TGTGCCAGCAGCCATAGACTTTCATCCTACGAGCAGTACTTC
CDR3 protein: CASSHRLSSYEQYF

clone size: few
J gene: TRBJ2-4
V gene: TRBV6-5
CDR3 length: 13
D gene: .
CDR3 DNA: TGTGCCAGCAGTTACCGCAGGGGAAACATTCAGTACTTC
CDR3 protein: CASSYRRGNIQYF

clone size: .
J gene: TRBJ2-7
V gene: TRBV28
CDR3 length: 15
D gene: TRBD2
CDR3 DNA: TGTGCCAGCAGTTTAACACCAGGGAGGGATAACGAGCAGTACTTC
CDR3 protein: CASSLTPGRDNEQYF

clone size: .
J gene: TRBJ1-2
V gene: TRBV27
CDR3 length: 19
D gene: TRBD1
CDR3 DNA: TGTGCCAGCAGTTTATTCCCTCCGGGACAGGCTATAGCTAACTATGGCTACACCTTC
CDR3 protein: CASSLFPPGQAIANYGYTF

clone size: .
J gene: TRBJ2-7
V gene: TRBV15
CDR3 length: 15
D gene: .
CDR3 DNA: TGCGCCACCAGCAGAGATCTGAGCCGGGAACACGAGCAGTACTTC
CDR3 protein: CATSRDLSREHEQYF

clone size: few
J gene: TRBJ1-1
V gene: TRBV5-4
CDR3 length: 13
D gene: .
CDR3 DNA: TGTGCCAGCAGCTTTCAGGGAGGTACTGAAGCTTTCTTT
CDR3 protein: CASSFQGGTEAFF

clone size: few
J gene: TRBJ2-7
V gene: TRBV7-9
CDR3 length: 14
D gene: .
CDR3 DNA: TGTGCCAGCAGCAAACAGGAGTACTCCTACGAGCAGTACTTC
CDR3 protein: CASSKQEYSYEQYF

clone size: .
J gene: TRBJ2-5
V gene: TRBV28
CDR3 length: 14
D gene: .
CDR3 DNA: TGTGCCAGCAGTCCACGGACAGTCCAAGAGACCCAGTACTTC
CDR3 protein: CASSPRTVQETQYF

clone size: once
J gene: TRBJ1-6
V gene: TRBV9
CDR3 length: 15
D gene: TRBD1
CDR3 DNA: TGTGCCAGCAGCCCCCGACAGGGCAATAATTCACCCCTCCACTTT
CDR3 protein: CASSPRQGNNSPLHF

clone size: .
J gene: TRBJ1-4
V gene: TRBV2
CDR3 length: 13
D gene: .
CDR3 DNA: TGTGCCAGCAAAAGGACACCGAATGAAAAACTGTTTTTT
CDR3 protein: CASKRTPNEKLFF